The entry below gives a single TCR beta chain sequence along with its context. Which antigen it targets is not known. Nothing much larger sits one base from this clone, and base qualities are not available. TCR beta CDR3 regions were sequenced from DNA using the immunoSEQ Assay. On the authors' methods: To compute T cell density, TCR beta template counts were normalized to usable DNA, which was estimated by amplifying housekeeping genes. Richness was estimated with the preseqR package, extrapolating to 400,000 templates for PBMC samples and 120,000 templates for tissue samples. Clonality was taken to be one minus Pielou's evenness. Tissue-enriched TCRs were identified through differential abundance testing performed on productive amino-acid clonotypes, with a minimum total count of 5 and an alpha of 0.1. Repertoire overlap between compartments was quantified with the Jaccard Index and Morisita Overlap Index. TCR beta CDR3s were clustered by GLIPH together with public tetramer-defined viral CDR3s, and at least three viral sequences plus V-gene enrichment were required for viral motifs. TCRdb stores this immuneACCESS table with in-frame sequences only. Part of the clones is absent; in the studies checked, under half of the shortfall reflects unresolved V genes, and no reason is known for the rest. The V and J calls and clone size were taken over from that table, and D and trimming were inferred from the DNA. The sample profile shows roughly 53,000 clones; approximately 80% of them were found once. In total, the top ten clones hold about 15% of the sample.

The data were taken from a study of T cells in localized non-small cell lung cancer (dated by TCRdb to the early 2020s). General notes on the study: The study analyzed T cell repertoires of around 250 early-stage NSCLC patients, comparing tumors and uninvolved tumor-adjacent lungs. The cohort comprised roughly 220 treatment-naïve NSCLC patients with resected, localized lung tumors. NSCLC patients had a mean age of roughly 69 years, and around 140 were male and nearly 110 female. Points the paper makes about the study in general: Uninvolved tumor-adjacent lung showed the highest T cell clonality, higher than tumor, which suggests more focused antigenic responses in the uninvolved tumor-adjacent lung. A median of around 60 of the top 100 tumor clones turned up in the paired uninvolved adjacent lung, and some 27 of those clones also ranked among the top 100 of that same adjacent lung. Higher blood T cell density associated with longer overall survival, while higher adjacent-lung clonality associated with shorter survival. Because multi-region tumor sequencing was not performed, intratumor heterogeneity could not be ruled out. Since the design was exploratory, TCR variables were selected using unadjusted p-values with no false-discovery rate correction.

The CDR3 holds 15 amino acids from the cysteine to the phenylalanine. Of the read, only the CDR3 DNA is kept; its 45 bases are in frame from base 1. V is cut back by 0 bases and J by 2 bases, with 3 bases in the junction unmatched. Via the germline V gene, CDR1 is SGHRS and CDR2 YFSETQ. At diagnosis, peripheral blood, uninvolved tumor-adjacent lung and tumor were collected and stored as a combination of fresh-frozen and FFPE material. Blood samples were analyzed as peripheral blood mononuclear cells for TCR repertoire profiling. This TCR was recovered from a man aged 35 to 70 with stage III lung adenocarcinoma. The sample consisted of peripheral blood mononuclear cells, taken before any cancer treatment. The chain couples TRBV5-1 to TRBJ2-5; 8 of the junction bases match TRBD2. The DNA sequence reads TGCGCCAGCAGCTTGGCGGCGGGGGGTCAAGAGACCCAGTACTTC. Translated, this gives CASSLAAGGQETQYF. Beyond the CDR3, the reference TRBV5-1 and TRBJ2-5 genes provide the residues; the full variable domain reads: KAGVTQTPRYLIKTRGQQVTLSCSPISGHRSVSWYQQTPGQGLQFLFEYFSETQRNKGNFPGRFSGRQFSNSRSEMNVSTLELGDSALYLCASSLAAGGQETQYFGPGTRLLVL.